These T cell receptor beta chains were read from a single sample in a study of cytomegalovirus exposure and HLA in healthy donors. Repertoires were generated with immunoSEQ multiplex PCR, while TCRdb's copy carries only in-frame clones and drops some. The sample contains some 150,000 clones, 65% to 85% of which appear only once. The sample taken for sequencing was PBMCs. The source of these receptors is a man younger than 45 in good health and CMV-seronegative. CDR3s include the opening cysteine and the closing phenylalanine or tryptophan. A D gene is named only where the DNA matches it firmly. The size entry is marked missing in some rows and otherwise reads once, few, many or a size class.

>TRBV7-2|few|TRBJ2-7|TRBD2
TGTGCCAGCAGCTTGGGTAAACTAGCGGGGGTCAGCGGCGAGCAGTACTTC
CASSLGKLAGVSGEQYF
>TRBV30|NA|TRBJ1-3|NA
TGTGCCTGGAGTGGTACAGTGAATAGGTTCTGGGGAAACACCATATATTTT
CAWSGTVNRFWGNTIYF
>TRBV2|NA|TRBJ2-7|NA
TGTGCCAGCGACAGAGGCCCTCCTAACGAGCAGTACTTC
CASDRGPPNEQYF
>TRBV27|few|TRBJ2-5|NA
TGTGCCAGCAGCGACCAAGAGACCCAGTACTTC
CASSDQETQYF
>TRBV28|NA|TRBJ1-3|NA
TGTGCCAGCAGTACAGGGTACTACTCTGGAAACACCATATATTTT
CASSTGYYSGNTIYF
>TRBV5-1|NA|TRBJ2-7|NA
TGCGCCAGCAGCTTGGAGTTCAGCGAGCAGTACTTC
CASSLEFSEQYF
>TRBV29-1|NA|TRBJ2-3|TRBD1
TGCAGCGTTGTTTCGGGACAGGTCCCAGATACGCAGTATTTT
CSVVSGQVPDTQYF
>TRBV9|few|TRBJ1-2|NA
TGTGCCAGCAGCTCGTACCTTCGGGGGGGGGACTATGGCTACACCTTC
CASSSYLRGGDYGYTF
>TRBV4-1|NA|TRBJ2-7|TRBD1
TGCGCCAGCAGCCAGCGATCCGGGACAGGGTCCTACGAGCAGTACTTC
CASSQRSGTGSYEQYF
>TRBV15|few|TRBJ1-6|TRBD1
TGTGCCACCAGCAGAACCCGGACAGGAGGGAATTCACCCCTCCACTTT
CATSRTRTGGNSPLHF
>TRBV6-1|NA|TRBJ1-5|NA
TGTGCCAGCAGTGAGTGGCAGGGGAGCAATCAGCCCCAGCATTTT
CASSEWQGSNQPQHF
>TRBV14|NA|TRBJ2-7|TRBD2
TGTGCCAGCAGGCCGGGACTAGCGGGCCCCTACGAGCAGTACTTC
CASRPGLAGPYEQYF
>TRBV5-5|few|TRBJ2-2|TRBD1
TGTGCCAGCAGCTTGGTTAGGACAGGGGCGGGCGGGGAGCTGTTTTTT
CASSLVRTGAGGELFF
>TRBV7-6|few|TRBJ2-1|TRBD2
TGTGCCAGCAGCTTAGCTACTATTGGCGGGGGGGCCCTTGAGCAGTTCTTC
CASSLATIGGGALEQFF
>TRBV7-8|NA|TRBJ1-4|NA
TGTGCCAGCAGCTTAGCGCCGGGGAGGAATGAAAAACTGTTTTTT
CASSLAPGRNEKLFF
>TRBV28|NA|TRBJ1-5|TRBD1
TGTGCCAGCAGTTTATTGGGCAGGGGGCTTTGGCAGCCCCAGCATTTT
CASSLLGRGLWQPQHF
>TRBV6-4|NA|TRBJ2-1|NA
TGTGCCAGCAGTGCCCTTCGGGGAGATGAGCAGTTCTTC
CASSALRGDEQFF
>TRBV5-4|NA|TRBJ1-2|TRBD1
TGTGCCAGCAGCTTGGGACAGGGAGGCTTCGACTATGGCTACACCTTC
CASSLGQGGFDYGYTF
>TRBV5-1|NA|TRBJ1-1|NA
TGCGCCAGCAGCTTGGGGGGGGAGGCCACTGAAGCTTTCTTT
CASSLGGEATEAFF
>TRBV19|NA|TRBJ1-5|NA
TGTGCCAGTAGTTTGGAACAGAATCTTCAGCCCCAGCATTTT
CASSLEQNLQPQHF
>TRBV29-1|NA|TRBJ2-7|NA
TGCAGCGCCACTAGATCCTACGAGCAGTACTTC
CSATRSYEQYF
>TRBV19|NA|TRBJ2-7|TRBD1
TGTGCCAGTAGGCCCGGGACAGGGGCCATCTACGAGCAGTACTTC
CASRPGTGAIYEQYF
>TRBV15|NA|TRBJ2-7|TRBD1
TGTGCCACCAGCTCACAGGCGACAGGGGATGAGCAGTACTTC
CATSSQATGDEQYF
>TRBV9|NA|TRBJ1-3|TRBD1
TGTGCCAGCAGCGTAGGGGGCAGGGGGCGCGAAAACACCATATATTTT
CASSVGGRGRENTIYF
>TRBV2|NA|TRBJ1-1|NA
TGTGCCAGCAGTGACCGGGAGAACACTGAAGCTTTCTTT
CASSDRENTEAFF
>TRBV2|NA|TRBJ2-7|TRBD2
TGTGCCAGCAGTGTTGAGTCGCGGGGGGCTCTCTCCTACGAGCAGTACTTC
CASSVESRGALSYEQYF